These 21 T cell receptor beta chains came from one sample sequenced in a study of cytomegalovirus exposure and HLA in healthy donors. Clones were sequenced by immunoSEQ multiplex PCR, and TCRdb holds only the in-frame ones, with some missing. The sample yields about 88,000 clones, 80% to 85% seen once. Sequenced input: PBMCs. The receptors were gathered from a woman between 18 and 30 years old in good health and CMV-seropositive.

V usage is TRBV28 and J usage is TRBJ2-7; D not certain. The V and J ends lost 6 bases and 4 bases respectively, with 16 bases between them. The CDR3 sequence is 14 residues long. Germline CDR1 and CDR2: MDHEN and SYDVKM. The CDR3 DNA sequence: TGTGCCAGCAGCTCCCGCCCCTACCTGTACGAGCAGTACTTC. Its translation is CASSSRPYLYEQYF.

The chain is built from TRBV7-6 and TRBJ2-5, with D hard to call. The CDR3 consists of 12 residues. V was clipped by 5 bases and J by 4 bases, with 8 bases between them. Looked up from germline, CDR1 is SGHVS and CDR2 is FNYEAQ. The CDR3 region has the DNA TGTGCCAGCAGCCAATTCGGAGAGACCCAGTACTTC. Translation gives CASSQFGETQYF.

This clone was observed at least ten times. The rearrangement joins TRBV2 to TRBJ1-1, with D unclear. Germline values: CDR1 SNHLY, CDR2 FYNNEI. V was trimmed by 2 bases and J by 1 base, leaving 2 bases between them. There are 12 residues in the CDR3. CDR3 region: CASSEQNTEAFF. The CDR3 nucleotides are TGTGCCAGCAGTGAACAGAACACTGAAGCTTTCTTT.

This chain joins TRBV19 and TRBJ1-3, with D perhaps TRBD1 (5 bases). This CDR3 is 15 amino acids long. Germline V gene lookup returns CDR1 LNHDA and CDR2 SQIVND (reference sequence). V was pared by 7 bases and J by 0 bases, with 13 bases between. CDR3 DNA sequence: TGTGCCAGTAAACGACAGTCAAGCTCTGGAAACACCATATATTTT. Translated: CASKRQSSSGNTIYF.

The chain uses TRBV2 and TRBJ2-6; 9 nucleotides match TRBD2. Losses at the gene ends were 7 bases for V and 1 base for J; bases not matched to a gene: 5. This CDR3 spans 16 amino acids. Per the germline V gene, CDR1 is SNHLY and CDR2 is FYNNEI. The CDR3 is CASTLAGRSGANVLTF. The CDR3, as DNA: TGTGCCAGCACCCTAGCGGGGAGGTCTGGGGCCAACGTCCTGACTTTC. Full variable domain (rest looked up from reference TRBV2 and TRBJ2-6): EPEVTQTPSHQVTQMGQEVILRCVPISNHLYFYWYRQILGQKVEFLVSFYNNEISEKSEIFDDQFSVERPDGSNFTLKIRSTKLEDSAMYFCASTLAGRSGANVLTFGAGSRLTVL.

This chain connects TRBV27 to TRBJ2-3, with D perhaps TRBD2 (6 bases). V lost 2 bases to trimming and J lost 4 bases, with 10 bases between them. Germline V lookup: CDR1 MNHEY, CDR2 SMNVEV (reference sequence). This CDR3 contains 14 residues. CDR3 region: CASSLGGYADTQYF. CDR3 in DNA: TGTGCCAGCAGTTTAGGGGGGTATGCAGATACGCAGTATTTT.

The rearrangement joins TRBV29-1 to TRBJ2-5; 8 bases are a match to TRBD2. From germline, CDR1 is SQVTM and CDR2 ANQGSEA. CDR3 length: 15 residues. V was clipped by 6 bases and J by 2 bases; unmatched bases: 11. The CDR3 DNA sequence: TGCAGCGTGTTCACGTTTAGCGGGGCGCAAGAGACCCAGTACTTC. It encodes CSVFTFSGAQETQYF.

V is TRBV28 and J is TRBJ2-1; 8 bases agree with TRBD2. With 5 bases clipped from V and 7 bases from J, the junction kept 13 bases outside the gene matches. This CDR3 has 16 residues. Germline assignment: CDR1 MDHEN and CDR2 SYDVKM. CDR3: CASSPLGTRASNEQFF. CDR3 nucleotides: TGTGCCAGCAGTCCCCTCGGGACTAGAGCAAGTAATGAGCAGTTCTTC.

V and J are TRBV2 and TRBJ1-5, with TRBD1 as a possible D gene (5 bases). The ends were cut back, 6 bases at V and 0 bases at J, with 21 bases in the middle. The CDR3 runs 18 residues. Germline values: CDR1 SNHLY, CDR2 FYNNEI. This CDR3 is CASSGSGTIGYSNQPQHF. DNA for the CDR3: TGTGCCAGCAGCGGATCCGGGACTATCGGTTATAGCAATCAGCCCCAGCATTTT.

The chain is built from TRBV28 and TRBJ2-3; TRBD2 might be the D (5 bases). The germline gives CDR1 MDHEN, CDR2 SYDVKM. V dropped 11 bases and J dropped 0 bases, with 18 bases sitting between them. This CDR3 is built from 15 residues. The CDR3 nucleotides are TGTGCCGGTTCGAAGCGGACTTCTAGCACAGATACGCAGTATTTT. This gives the protein CAGSKRTSSTDTQYF.

The J gene is TRBJ2-3, the V gene TRBV7-6; 10 nucleotides align to TRBD1. Trimming removed 5 bases from V and 3 bases from J; junction bases left unmatched: 2. Per the germline V gene, CDR1 is SGHVS and CDR2 is FNYEAQ. The CDR3 contains 14 residues. CDR3 bases: TGTGCCAGCAGCGGGGGACAGGGGACAGATACGCAGTATTTT. Translated, it gives CASSGGQGTDTQYF.

The genes are TRBV10-3 and TRBJ1-4; TRBD1 matches 8 bases. Per the germline V gene, CDR1 is ENHRY and CDR2 is SYGVKD. V lost 6 bases, J lost 7 bases, and 7 bases stayed unmatched. The CDR3 has 14 amino acids. CDR3 region: CAIRPGQEGEKLFF. DNA for the CDR3: TGTGCCATCAGACCGGGACAGGAAGGTGAAAAACTGTTTTTT.

This clone was seen only once. The chain couples TRBV27 to TRBJ1-5; D unresolved. The CDR3 is 15 amino acids. Germline V CDR1 and CDR2: MNHEY, SMNVEV (reference sequence). With 0 bases removed from V and 6 bases from J, the gap between germline ends came to 12 bases. The CDR3 here is CASSLSPAGFQPQHF. The CDR3 DNA follows: TGTGCCAGCAGTTTATCCCCCGCAGGCTTTCAGCCCCAGCATTTT.

V and J are TRBV18 and TRBJ2-7; TRBD1 aligns across 8 bases. There are 15 residues in the CDR3. J gave up 5 bases and V 0 bases, and 6 bases lay outside the gene matches. The germline V gene encodes CDR1 KGHSH and CDR2 LQKENI. The CDR3 DNA reads as TGTGCCAGCTCACCACCGTGGGAGACAGGGGACGAGCAGTACTTC. It is translated as CASSPPWETGDEQYF.

V usage is TRBV4-1 and J usage is TRBJ2-7; D may be TRBD2 (5 bases). The CDR3 length is 13 residues. Germline CDR1 and CDR2: MGHRA and YSYEKL. Trimming cost V 3 bases and J 4 bases, with 10 bases left between them. CDR3 loop: CASSQASGYEQYF. The DNA for the CDR3 is TGCGCCAGCAGCCAGGCCTCGGGGTACGAGCAGTACTTC.

The rearrangement joins TRBV28 to TRBJ2-3; 7 nucleotides align to TRBD2. The CDR3 contains 17 residues. Germline V lookup: CDR1 MDHEN, CDR2 SYDVKM. V gave up 3 bases and J gave up 0 bases; unmatched junction bases: 9. The chain's CDR3 is CASSFWRGTTSTDTQYF. In DNA, the CDR3 is TGTGCCAGCAGTTTTTGGCGGGGGACGACTAGCACAGATACGCAGTATTTT.

V usage is TRBV7-6 and J usage is TRBJ2-1, with D tentatively TRBD2 (6 bases). The CDR3 covers 15 residues. Trimming shortened V by 1 base and J by 7 bases, and 14 bases separated the two germline ends. CDR1 and CDR2 from the germline V gene are SGHVS and FNYEAQ. The CDR3 DNA is TGTGCCAGCAGCTTAGGGGGCGGGGATGGGAATGAGCAGTTCTTC. It codes for CASSLGGGDGNEQFF.

This clone was seen a handful of times. The chain employs TRBV6-5 and TRBJ2-7; weak D call: TRBD1 (5 bases). Trimming left V 0 bases short and J 0 bases short, with 6 bases between. Germline V gives CDR1 MNHEY, CDR2 SVGAGI. The CDR3 sequence is 14 residues long. In DNA form, the CDR3 reads TGTGCCAGCAGTTACTCGCAGGGCTCCTACGAGCAGTACTTC. This codes for CASSYSQGSYEQYF.

Here the CDR3 reads CASSVGGGTQYF. CDR3 bases: TGTGCCAGCAGCGTCGGGGGAGGTACGCAGTATTTT. The chain has TRBV5-6 and TRBJ2-3; the D gene is possibly TRBD2 (6 bases). CDR1 SGHDT and CDR2 YYEEEE come from the germline V gene. CDR3 length: 12 amino acids. V was pared by 4 bases and J by 8 bases, with 11 bases between.

This sequence joins TRBV5-1 and TRBJ1-5, with D perhaps TRBD1 (5 bases). The CDR3 sequence is 15 residues long. Germline V gene data show CDR1 as SGHRS and CDR2 as YFSETQ. V was clipped by 2 bases and J by 1 base, with 10 bases between them. CDR3 sequence (DNA): TGCGCCAGCAGCTTCTCGGGGGACAGCAATCAGCCCCAGCATTTT. Protein sequence: CASSFSGDSNQPQHF.

CDR3: CASSPGPSQETQYF. The CDR3 DNA is TGTGCCAGCTCCCCCGGCCCTAGCCAAGAGACCCAGTACTTC. The chain employs TRBV18 and TRBJ2-5, with D hard to call. V lost 6 bases and J 1 base, leaving 12 bases between the germline ends. The CDR3 contains 14 residues. CDR1 is KGHSH, CDR2 LQKENI, per germline.